This TCR beta chain was found in a study of CD8 T cells in Susac syndrome. RNA was extracted with the RNeasy kit, and a quantity of roughly 0.45 to 1 ug was reverse transcribed using random hexamers. TCRdb reanalysed the immunoSEQ multiplex PCR reads using MiXCR and keeps one entry per CDR3 protein. The sample holds approximately 200,000 distinct CDR3 sequences; about 95% are singletons and the top ten take just under 0.095%. From germline, CDR1 is SQVTM and CDR2 ANQGSEA. V shed 3 bases and J shed 8 bases, with 28 bases lying between them. The CDR3 is 17 residues long. Negative magnetic isolation gave CD8+ and CD4+ cells; FACS enriched CD8+ TEMRA.

The chain uses TRBV29-1 and TRBJ1-2; a weak D match, TRBD1 (5 bases). The TCR was taken from a human donor with multiple sclerosis. The sample comprised CD4+ T cells from PBMCs. As DNA, the CDR3 is TGCAGCGTTGACCATGAGAAAGCCGGGACTCGGAGGGGAGGCTACACCTTC. Protein sequence: CSVDHEKAGTRRGGYTF.